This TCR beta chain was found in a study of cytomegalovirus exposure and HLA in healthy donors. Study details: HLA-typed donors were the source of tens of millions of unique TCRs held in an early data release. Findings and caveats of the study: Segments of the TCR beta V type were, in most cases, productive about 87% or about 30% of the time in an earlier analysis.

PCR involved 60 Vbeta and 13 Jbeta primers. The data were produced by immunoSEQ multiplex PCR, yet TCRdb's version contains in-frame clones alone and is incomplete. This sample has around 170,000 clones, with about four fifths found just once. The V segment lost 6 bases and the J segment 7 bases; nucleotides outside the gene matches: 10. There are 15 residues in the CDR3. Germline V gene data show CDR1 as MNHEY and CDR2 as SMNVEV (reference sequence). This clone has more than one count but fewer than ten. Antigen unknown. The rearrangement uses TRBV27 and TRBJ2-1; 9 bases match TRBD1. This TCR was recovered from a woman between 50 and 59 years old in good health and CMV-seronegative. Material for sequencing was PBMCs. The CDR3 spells CASSRPRDRVNEQFF. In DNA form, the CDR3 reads TGTGCCAGCAGCCGACCCCGGGACAGGGTAAATGAGCAGTTCTTC.